Listed below are T cell receptor beta chains from one sample, sequenced in a study of control samples from healthy donors and cancer patients. Assay used: immunoSEQ multiplex PCR; TCRdb lists only in-frame clones, some missing. The table has 65,000 to 70,000 clones, approximately 80% seen once. The sample comprised PBMCs. The source of these receptors is a woman between 45 and 65 years old with lung cancer. Each CDR3 is given with its conserved first and last residue. Each record gives: V gene, CDR3 protein.

TRBV20-1	CSASRGQGANEQFF
TRBV24-1	CATSDGTSGGTYNEQFF
TRBV19	CASTTLDRAPGNTIYF
TRBV6-2/TRBV6-3	CASSKLTEAFF
TRBV7-9	CASSLVANTEAFF
TRBV6-5	CASSRRSSYEQYF
TRBV7-9	CASSTDRAVRLPYEKLFF
TRBV7-9	CASSPQTGTEAFF
TRBV4-3	CASSQAYRGVYEQYF
TRBV7-2	CASSSPATAGYGYTF
TRBV18	CASSPRPRDTYPNYGYTF
TRBV2	CASSRDSNTEAFF
TRBV30	CAWSTFDSGNTIYF
TRBV2	CASKLVVQETQYF
TRBV28	CASSSIDREEDGYTF
TRBV27	CASSLSLVSNSPLHF
TRBV27	CASSLSGDGYGYTF